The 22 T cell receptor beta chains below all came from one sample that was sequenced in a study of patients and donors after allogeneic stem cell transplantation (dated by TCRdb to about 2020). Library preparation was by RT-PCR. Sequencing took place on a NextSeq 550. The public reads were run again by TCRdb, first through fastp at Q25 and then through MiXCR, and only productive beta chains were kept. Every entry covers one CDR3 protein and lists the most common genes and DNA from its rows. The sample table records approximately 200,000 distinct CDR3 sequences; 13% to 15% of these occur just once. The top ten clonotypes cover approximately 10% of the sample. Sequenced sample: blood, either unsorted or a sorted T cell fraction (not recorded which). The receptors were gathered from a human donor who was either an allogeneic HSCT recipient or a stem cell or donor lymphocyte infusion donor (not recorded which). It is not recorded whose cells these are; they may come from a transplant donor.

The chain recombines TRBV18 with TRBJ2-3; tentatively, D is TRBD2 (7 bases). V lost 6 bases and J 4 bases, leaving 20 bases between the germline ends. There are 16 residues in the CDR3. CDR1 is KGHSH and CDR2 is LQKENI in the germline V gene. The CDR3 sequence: CASSQGGGTFADTQYF. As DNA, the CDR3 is TGTGCCAGCTCCCAAGGCGGGGGCACATTTGCAGATACGCAGTATTTT. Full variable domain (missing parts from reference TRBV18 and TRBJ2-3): NAGVMQNPRHLVRRRGQEARLRCSPMKGHSHVYWYRQLPEEGLKFMVYLQKENIIDESGMPKERFSAEFPKEGPSILRIQQVVRGDSAAYFCASSQGGGTFADTQYFGPGTRLTVL.

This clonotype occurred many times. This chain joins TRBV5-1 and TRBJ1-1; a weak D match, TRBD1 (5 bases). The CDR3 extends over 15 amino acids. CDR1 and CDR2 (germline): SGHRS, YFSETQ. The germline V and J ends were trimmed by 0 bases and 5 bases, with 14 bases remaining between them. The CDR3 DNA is TGCGCCAGCAGCTTGGGGGCAGGGTACGGGACTGAAGCTTTCTTT. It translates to CASSLGAGYGTEAFF. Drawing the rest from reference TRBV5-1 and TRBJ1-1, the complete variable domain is KAGVTQTPRYLIKTRGQQVTLSCSPISGHRSVSWYQQTPGQGLQFLFEYFSETQRNKGNFPGRFSGRQFSNSRSEMNVSTLELGDSALYLCASSLGAGYGTEAFFGQGTRLTVV.

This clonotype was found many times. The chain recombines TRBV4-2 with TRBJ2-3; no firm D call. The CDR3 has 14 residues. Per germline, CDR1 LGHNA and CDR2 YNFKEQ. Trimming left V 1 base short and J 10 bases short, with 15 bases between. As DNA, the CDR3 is TGTGCCAGCAGCCAAGGGGTAGCATTGTCCGCGCAGTATTTT. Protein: CASSQGVALSAQYF.

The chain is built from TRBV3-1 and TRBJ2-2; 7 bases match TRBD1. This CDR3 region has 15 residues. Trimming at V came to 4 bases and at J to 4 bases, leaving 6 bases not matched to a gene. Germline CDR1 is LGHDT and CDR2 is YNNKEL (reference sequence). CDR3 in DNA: TGTGCCAGCAGCCGGGGATCAGGGGGCACCGGGGAGCTGTTTTTT. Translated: CASSRGSGGTGELFF. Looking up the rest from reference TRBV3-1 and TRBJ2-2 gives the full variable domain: DTAVSQTPKYLVTQMGNDKSIKCEQNLGHDTMYWYKQDSKKFLKIMFSYNNKELIINETVPNRFSPKSPDKAHLNLHINSLELGDSAVYFCASSRGSGGTGELFFGEGSRLTVL.

In DNA form, the CDR3 reads TGTGCCAGCAGCATCACTAGCGGGAGGACAGGGTACCAAGAGACCCAGTACTTC. Translating gives CASSITSGRTGYQETQYF. The chain has TRBV11-2 and TRBJ2-5, with 12 nucleotides matching TRBD2. V lost 5 bases and J lost 0; bases outside the gene matches: 10. This CDR3 is 18 amino acids long. Germline lookup yields CDR1 SGHAT and CDR2 FQNNGV.

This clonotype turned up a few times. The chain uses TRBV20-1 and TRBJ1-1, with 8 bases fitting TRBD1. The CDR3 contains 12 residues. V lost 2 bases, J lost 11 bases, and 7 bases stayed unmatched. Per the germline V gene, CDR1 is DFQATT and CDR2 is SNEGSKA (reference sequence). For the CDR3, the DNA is TGCAGTGCTAGATTGACAGGGGTTGAGGCTTTCTTT. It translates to CSARLTGVEAFF.

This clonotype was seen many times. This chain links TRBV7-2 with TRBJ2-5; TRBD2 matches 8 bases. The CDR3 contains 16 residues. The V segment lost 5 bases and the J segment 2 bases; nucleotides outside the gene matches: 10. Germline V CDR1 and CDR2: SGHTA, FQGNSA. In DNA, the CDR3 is TGTGCCAGCAGCACAAATCGGGGGGGTAGGCAAGAGACCCAGTACTTC. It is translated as CASSTNRGGRQETQYF.

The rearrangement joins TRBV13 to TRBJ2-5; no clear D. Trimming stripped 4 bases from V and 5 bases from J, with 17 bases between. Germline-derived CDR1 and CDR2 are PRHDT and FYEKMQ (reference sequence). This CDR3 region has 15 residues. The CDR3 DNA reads TGTGCCAGCAGCTCCCGCCCAGCGACCTTGGAGACCCAGTACTTC. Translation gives CASSSRPATLETQYF.

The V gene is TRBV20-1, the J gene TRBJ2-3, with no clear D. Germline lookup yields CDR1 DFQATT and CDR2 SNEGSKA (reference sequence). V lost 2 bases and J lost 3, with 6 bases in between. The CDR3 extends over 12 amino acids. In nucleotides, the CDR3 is TGCAGTGCTAGACGAGCAACAGATACGCAGTATTTT. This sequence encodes CSARRATDTQYF.

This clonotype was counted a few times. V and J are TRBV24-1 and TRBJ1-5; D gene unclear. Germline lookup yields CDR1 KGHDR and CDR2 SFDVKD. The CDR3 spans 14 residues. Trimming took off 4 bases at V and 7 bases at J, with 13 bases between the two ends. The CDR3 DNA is TGTGCCACCAGTGAACCATCGACACACCAGCCCCAGCATTTT. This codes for CATSEPSTHQPQHF.

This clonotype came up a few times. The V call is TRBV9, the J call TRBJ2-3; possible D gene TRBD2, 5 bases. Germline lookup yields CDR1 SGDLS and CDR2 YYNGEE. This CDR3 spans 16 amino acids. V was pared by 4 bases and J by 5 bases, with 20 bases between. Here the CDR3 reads CASSPEASKLGDTQYF. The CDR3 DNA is TGTGCCAGCAGCCCAGAGGCTAGCAAGTTGGGAGATACGCAGTATTTT.

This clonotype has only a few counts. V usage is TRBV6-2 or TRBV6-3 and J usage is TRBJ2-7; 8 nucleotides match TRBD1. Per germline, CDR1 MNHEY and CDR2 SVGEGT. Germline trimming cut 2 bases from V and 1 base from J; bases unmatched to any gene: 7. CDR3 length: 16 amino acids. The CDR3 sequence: CASSYPPRTGSYEQYF. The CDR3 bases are TGTGCCAGCAGTTACCCCCCAAGGACAGGGTCCTACGAGCAGTACTTC.

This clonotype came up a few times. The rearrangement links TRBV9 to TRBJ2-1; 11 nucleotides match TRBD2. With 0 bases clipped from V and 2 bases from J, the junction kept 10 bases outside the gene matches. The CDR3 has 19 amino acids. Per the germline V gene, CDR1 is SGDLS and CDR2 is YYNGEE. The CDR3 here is CASSVAGLAGGLTYNEQFF. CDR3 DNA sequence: TGTGCCAGCAGCGTAGCTGGGCTAGCGGGGGGCCTTACCTACAATGAGCAGTTCTTC.

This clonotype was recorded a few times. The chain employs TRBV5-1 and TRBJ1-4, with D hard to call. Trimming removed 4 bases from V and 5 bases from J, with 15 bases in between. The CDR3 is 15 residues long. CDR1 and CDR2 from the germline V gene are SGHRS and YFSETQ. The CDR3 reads CASSGSMEENEKLFF. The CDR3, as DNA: TGCGCCAGCAGCGGATCAATGGAGGAGAATGAAAAACTGTTTTTT.

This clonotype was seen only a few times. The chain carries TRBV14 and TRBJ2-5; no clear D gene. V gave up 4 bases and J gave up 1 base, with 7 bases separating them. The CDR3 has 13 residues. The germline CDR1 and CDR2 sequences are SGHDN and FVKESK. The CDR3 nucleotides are TGTGCCAGCAGCCCTTTCCGCCAAGAGACCCAGTACTTC. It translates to CASSPFRQETQYF. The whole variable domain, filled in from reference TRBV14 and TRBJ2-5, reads EAGVTQFPSHSVIEKGQTVTLRCDPISGHDNLYWYRRVMGKEIKFLLHFVKESKQDESGMPNNRFLAERTGGTYSTLKVQPAELEDSGVYFCASSPFRQETQYFGPGTRLLVL.

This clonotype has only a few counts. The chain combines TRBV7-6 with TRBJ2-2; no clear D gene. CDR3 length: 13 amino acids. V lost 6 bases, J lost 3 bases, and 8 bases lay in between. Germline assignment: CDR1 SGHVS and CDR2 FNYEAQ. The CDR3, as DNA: TGTGCCAGCAGTCTTCAGCACACCGGGGAGCTGTTTTTT. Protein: CASSLQHTGELFF. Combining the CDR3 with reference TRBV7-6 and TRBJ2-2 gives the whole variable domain GAGVSQSPRYKVTKRGQDVALRCDPISGHVSLYWYRQALGQGPEFLTYFNYEAQQDKSGLPNDRFSAERPEGSISTLTIQRTEQRDSAMYRCASSLQHTGELFFGEGSRLTVL.

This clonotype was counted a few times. The CDR3 sequence: CSASHRRIGGGETQYF. The CDR3 DNA is TGCAGTGCCTCACATCGGAGAATCGGTGGTGGAGAGACCCAGTACTTC. The genes are TRBV20-1 and TRBJ2-5, with unresolved D. The CDR3 has 16 amino acids. Trimming took off 6 bases at V and 4 bases at J, with 24 bases between the two ends. Germline V gene sequence: CDR1 DFQATT, CDR2 SNEGSKA (reference sequence).

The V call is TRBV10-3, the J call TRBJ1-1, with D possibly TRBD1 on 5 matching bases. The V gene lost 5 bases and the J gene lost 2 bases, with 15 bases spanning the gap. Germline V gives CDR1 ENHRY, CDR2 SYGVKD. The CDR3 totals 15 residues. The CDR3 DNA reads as TGTGCCATCAGTTACGACAGCCTCGGTAACACTGAAGCTTTCTTT. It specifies CAISYDSLGNTEAFF.

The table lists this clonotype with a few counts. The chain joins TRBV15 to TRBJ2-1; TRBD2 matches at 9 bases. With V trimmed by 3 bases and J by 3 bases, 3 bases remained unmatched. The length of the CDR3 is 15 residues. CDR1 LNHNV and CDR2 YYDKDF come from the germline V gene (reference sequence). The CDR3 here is CATSSIAGDYNEQFF. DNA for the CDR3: TGTGCCACCAGCAGTATAGCGGGGGACTACAATGAGCAGTTCTTC.

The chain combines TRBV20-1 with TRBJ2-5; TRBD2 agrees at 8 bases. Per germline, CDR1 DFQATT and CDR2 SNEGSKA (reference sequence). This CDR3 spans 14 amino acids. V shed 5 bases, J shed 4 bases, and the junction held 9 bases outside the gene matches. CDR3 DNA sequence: TGCAGTGCTCATTTCGGGGGGGCGGGAGAGACCCAGTACTTC. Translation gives CSAHFGGAGETQYF.

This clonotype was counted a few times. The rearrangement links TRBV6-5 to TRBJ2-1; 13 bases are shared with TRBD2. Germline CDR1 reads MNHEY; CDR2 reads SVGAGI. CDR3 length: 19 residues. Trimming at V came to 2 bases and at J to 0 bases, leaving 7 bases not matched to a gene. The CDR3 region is CASSYETSGGPSSYNEQFF. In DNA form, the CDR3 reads TGTGCCAGCAGTTACGAGACTAGCGGGGGGCCTAGCTCCTACAATGAGCAGTTCTTC.

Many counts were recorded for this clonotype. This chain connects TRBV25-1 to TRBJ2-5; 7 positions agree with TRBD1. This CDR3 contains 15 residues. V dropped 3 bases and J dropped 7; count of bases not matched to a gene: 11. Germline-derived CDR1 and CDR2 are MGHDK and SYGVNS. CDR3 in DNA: TGTGCCAGCAGTGAGGCGACAGGGTATCAGGGGACCCAGTACTTC. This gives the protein CASSEATGYQGTQYF.